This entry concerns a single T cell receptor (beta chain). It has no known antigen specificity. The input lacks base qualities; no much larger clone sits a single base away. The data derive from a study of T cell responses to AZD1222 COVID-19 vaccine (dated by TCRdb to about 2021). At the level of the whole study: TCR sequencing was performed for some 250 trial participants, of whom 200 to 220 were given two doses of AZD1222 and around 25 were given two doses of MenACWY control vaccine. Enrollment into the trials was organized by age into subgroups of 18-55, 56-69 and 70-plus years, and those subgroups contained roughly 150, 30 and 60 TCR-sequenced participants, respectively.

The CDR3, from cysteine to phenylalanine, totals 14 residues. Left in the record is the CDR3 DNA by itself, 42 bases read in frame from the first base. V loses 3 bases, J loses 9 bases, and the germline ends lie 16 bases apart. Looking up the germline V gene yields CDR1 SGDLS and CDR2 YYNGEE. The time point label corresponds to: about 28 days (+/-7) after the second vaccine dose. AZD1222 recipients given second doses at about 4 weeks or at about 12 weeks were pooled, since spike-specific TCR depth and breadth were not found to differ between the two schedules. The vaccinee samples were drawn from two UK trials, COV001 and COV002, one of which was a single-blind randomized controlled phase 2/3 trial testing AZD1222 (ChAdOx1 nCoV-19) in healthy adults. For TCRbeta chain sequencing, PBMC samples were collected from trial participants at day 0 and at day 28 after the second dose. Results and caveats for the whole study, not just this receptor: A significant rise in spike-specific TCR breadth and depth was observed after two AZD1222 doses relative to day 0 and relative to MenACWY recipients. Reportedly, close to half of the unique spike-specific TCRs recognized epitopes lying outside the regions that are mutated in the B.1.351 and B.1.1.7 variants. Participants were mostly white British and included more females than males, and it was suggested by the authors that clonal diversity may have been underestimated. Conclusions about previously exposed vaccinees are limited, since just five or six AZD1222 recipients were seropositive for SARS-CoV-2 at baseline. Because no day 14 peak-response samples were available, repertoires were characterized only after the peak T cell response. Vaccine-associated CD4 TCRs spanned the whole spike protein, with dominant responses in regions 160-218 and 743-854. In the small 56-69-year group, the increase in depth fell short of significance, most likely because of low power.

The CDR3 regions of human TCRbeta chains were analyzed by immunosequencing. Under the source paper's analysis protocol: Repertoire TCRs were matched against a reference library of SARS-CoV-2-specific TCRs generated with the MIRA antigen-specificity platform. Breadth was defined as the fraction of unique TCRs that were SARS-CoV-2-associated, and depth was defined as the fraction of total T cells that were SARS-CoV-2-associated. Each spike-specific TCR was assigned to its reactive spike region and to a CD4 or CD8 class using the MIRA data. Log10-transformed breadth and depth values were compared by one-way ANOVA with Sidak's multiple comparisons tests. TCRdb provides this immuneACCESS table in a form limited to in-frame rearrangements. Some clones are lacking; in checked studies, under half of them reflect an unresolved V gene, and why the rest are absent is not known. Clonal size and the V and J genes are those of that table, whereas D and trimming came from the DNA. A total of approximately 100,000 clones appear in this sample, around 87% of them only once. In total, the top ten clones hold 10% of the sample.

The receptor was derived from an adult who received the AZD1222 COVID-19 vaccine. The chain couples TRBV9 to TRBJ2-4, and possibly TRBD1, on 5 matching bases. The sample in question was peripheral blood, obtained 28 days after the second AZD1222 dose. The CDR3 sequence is CASSANAGWTIQYF. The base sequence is TGTGCCAGCAGCGCTAATGCAGGGTGGACCATTCAGTACTTC.